This TCR beta chain derives from a study of cytomegalovirus exposure and HLA in healthy donors. General study findings and limits: For most subjects, TCR beta sequences were reported to predict HLA-A and HLA-B alleles with accuracy.

V trimming: 3 bases; J trimming: 4 bases; junction bases outside the gene matches: 8. The germline CDR1 and CDR2 sequences are MDHEN and SYDVKM. CDR3 length: 16 residues. The PCR was carried out with 60 Vbeta primers and 13 Jbeta primers. Sequenced by immunoSEQ multiplex PCR; TCRdb stores in-frame clones only, minus some. The sample has about 90,000 clones; roughly 79% are singletons. Details on this clone: Its antigen is still unknown.

This receptor was identified in a man younger than 45 in good health and CMV-seronegative. The sequencing sample was made of PBMCs. V and J are TRBV28 and TRBJ1-5; 8 nucleotides agree with TRBD1. CDR3 sequence reads: CASSLGRQGKNQPQHF. CDR3 bases: TGTGCCAGCAGTTTGGGAAGACAGGGGAAAAATCAGCCCCAGCATTTT.